Reported below is one T cell receptor beta chain. Germline CDR1 reads SGHAT; CDR2 reads FQNNGV. The CDR3 runs 16 residues. V was trimmed by 1 base and J by 5 bases, leaving 17 bases between them. Per the authors' pipeline: Cell counts per sample came from amplifying reference gene primers. TCRdb's table, derived via immunoSEQ multiplex PCR, lists solely in-frame clones and lacks some. That table furnishes V, J and clone size, whereas the DNA furnished D and trimming. The sample holds tens of thousands of clones, more than 75% seen once. The data derive from a study of blood T cell repertoires in COVID-19. Turning to the study itself: Acute and convalescent COVID-19 specimens originated in the United States, Italy and Spain. Nucleic acid was either cDNA or gDNA, and it came from T cells, B-cell-depleted T cells, or PBMCs.

The receptor was derived from a human donor in a cohort sampled during active COVID-19. The specimen was peripheral blood. The chain uses TRBV11-2 and TRBJ2-5, with D tentatively TRBD2 (6 bases). In DNA, the CDR3 is TGTGCCAGCAGCTTAGGGGGACTCCCGGGTAGGGAGACCCAGTACTTC. Translated, it gives CASSLGGLPGRETQYF.